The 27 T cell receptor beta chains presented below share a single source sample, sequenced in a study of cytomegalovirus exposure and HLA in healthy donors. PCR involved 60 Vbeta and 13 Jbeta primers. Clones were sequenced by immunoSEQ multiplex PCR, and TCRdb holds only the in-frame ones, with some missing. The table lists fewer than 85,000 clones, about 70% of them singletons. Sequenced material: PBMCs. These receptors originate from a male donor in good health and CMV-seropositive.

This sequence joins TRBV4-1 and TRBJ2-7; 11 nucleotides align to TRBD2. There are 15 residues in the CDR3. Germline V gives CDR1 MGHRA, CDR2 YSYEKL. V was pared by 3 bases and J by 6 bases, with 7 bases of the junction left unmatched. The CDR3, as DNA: TGCGCCAGCAGCCAGCCTCTAGCGGGAGGTGCCGAGCAGTACTTC. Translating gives CASSQPLAGGAEQYF.

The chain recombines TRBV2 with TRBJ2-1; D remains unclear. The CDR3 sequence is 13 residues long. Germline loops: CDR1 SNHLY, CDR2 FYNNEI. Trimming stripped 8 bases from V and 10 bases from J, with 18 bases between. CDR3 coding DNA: TGTGCCAGCGTACGTCAAGGAGAGGTGGAGCAGTTCTTC. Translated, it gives CASVRQGEVEQFF.

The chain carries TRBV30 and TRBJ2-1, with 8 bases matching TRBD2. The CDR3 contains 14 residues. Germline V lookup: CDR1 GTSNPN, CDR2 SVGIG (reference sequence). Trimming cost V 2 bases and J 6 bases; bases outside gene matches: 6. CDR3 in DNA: TGTGCCTGGAGTTCGGGGGGGCTAGGCAATGAGCAGTTCTTC. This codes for CAWSSGGLGNEQFF.

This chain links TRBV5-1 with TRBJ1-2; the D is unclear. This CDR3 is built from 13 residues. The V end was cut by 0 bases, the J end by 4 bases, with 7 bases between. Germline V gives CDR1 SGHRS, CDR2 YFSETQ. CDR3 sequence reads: CASSLANSYGYTF. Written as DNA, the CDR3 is TGCGCCAGCAGCTTGGCCAACAGCTATGGCTACACCTTC.

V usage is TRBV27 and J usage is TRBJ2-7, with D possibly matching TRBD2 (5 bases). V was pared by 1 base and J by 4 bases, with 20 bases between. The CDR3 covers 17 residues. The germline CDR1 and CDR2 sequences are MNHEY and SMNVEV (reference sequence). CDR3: CASSLWVSQKRAYEQYF. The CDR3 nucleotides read TGTGCCAGCAGTTTATGGGTGTCCCAGAAGAGGGCTTACGAGCAGTACTTC.

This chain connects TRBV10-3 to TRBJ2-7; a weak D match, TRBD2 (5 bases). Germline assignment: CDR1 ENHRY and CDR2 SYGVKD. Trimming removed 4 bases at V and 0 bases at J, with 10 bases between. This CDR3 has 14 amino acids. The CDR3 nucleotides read TGTGCCATCAGTGTCGGTGGGAGCTCCTACGAGCAGTACTTC. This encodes CAISVGGSSYEQYF.

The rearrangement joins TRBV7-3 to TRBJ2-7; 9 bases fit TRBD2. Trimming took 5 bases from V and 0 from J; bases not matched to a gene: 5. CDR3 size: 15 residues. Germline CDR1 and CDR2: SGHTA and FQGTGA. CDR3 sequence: CASSLSGSSSYEQYF. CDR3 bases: TGTGCCAGCAGCCTTAGCGGGAGTAGCTCCTACGAGCAGTACTTC.

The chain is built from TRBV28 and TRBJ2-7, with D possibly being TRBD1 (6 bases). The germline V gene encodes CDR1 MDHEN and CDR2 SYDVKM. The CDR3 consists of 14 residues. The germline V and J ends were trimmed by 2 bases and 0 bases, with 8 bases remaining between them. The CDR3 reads CASSLEGDSYEQYF. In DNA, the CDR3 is TGTGCCAGCAGTTTAGAGGGGGACTCCTACGAGCAGTACTTC.

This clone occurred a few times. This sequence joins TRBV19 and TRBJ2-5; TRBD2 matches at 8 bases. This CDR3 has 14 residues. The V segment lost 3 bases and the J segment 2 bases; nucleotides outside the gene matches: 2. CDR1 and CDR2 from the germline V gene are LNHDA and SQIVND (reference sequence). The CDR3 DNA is TGTGCCAGTAGTATGACTAGCGCACAAGAGACCCAGTACTTC. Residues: CASSMTSAQETQYF.

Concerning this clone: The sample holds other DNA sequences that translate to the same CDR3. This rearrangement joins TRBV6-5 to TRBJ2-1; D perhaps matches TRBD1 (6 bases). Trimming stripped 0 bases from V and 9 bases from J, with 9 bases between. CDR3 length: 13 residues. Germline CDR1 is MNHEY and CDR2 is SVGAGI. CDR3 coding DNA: TGTGCCAGCAGTTACTCGGTCAGGGGTGAGCAGTTCTTC. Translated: CASSYSVRGEQFF.

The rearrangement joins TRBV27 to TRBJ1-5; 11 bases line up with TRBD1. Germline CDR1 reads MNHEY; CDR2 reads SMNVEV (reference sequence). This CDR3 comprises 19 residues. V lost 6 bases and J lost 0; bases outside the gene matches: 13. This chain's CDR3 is CASSKISGQGAYSNQPQHF. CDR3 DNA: TGTGCCAGCAGCAAAATCTCCGGACAGGGGGCGTATAGCAATCAGCCCCAGCATTTT.

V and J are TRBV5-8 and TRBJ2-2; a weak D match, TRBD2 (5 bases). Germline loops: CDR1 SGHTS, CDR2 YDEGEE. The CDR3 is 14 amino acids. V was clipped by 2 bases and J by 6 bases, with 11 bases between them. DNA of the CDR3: TGTGCCAGCAGCTTCGATAGAGGGCCCGGGGAGCTGTTTTTT. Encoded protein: CASSFDRGPGELFF. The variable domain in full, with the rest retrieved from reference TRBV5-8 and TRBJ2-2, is EAGVTQSPTHLIKTRGQQATLRCSPISGHTSVYWYQQALGLGLQFLLWYDEGEERNRGNFPPRFSGRQFPNYSSELNVNALELEDSALYLCASSFDRGPGELFFGEGSRLTVL.

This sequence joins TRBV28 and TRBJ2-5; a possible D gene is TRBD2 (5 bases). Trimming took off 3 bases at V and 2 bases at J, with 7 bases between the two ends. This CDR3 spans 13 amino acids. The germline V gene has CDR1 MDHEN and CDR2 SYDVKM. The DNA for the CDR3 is TGTGCCAGCAGTTTTCGGGATCAAGAGACCCAGTACTTC. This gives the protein CASSFRDQETQYF.

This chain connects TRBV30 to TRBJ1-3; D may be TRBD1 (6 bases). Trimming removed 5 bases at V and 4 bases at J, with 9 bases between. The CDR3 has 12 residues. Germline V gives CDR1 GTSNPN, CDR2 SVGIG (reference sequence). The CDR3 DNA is TGTGCCTGGCAACAGGGAGGAAACACCATATATTTT. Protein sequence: CAWQQGGNTIYF.

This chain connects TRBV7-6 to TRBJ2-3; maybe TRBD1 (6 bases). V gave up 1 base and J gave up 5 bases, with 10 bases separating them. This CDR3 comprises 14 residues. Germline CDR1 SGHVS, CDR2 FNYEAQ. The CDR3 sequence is CASSLVARGDTQYF. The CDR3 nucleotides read TGTGCCAGCAGCTTAGTAGCCAGGGGAGATACGCAGTATTTT.

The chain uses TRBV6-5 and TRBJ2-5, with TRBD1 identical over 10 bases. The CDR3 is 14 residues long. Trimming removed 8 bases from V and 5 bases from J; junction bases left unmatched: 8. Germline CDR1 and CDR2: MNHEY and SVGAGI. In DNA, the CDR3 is TGTGCCAGCCAGGGACAGGGGTTGTGGGAGACCCAGTACTTC. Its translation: CASQGQGLWETQYF.

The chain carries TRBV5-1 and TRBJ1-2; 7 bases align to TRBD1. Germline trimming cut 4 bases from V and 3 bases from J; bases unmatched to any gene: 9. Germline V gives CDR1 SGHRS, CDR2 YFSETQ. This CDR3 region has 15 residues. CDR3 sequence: CASSPRQGLDYGYTF. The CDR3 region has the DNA TGCGCCAGCAGCCCTCGACAGGGACTCGACTATGGCTACACCTTC.

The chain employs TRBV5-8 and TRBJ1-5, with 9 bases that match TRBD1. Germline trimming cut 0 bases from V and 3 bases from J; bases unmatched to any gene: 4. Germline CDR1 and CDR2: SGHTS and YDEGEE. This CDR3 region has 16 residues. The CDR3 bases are TGTGCCAGCAGCTTGGCGACAGGGGGAGACAATCAGCCCCAGCATTTT. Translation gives CASSLATGGDNQPQHF.

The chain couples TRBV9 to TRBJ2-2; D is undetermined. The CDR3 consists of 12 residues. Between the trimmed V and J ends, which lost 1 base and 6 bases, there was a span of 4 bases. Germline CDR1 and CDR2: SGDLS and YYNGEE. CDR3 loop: CASSVLSGELFF. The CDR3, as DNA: TGTGCCAGCAGCGTACTTTCCGGGGAGCTGTTTTTT.

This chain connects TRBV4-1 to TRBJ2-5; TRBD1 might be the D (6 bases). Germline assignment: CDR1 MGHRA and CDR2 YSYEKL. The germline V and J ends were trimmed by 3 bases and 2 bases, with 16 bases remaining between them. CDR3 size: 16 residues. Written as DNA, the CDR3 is TGCGCCAGCAGCCACCCGGGAATGGGGGCGCAAGAGACCCAGTACTTC. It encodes CASSHPGMGAQETQYF.

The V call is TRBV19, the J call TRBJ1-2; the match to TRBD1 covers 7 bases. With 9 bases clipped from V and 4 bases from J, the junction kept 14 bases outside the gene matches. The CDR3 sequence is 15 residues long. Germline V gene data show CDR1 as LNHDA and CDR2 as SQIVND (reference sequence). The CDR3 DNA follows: TGTGCCAGCCTAACTGAGGGGGCCGGGTTCTATGGCTACACCTTC. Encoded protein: CASLTEGAGFYGYTF.

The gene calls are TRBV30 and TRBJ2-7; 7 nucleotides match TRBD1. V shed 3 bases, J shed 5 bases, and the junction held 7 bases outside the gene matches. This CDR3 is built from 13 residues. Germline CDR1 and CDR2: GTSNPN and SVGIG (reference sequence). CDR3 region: CAWRTGNEHEQYF. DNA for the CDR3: TGTGCCTGGAGGACAGGGAACGAACACGAGCAGTACTTC. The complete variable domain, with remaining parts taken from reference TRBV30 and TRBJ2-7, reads SQTIHQWPATLVQPVGSPLSLECTVEGTSNPNLYWYRQAAGRGLQLLFYSVGIGQISSEVPQNLSASRPQDRQFILSSKKLLLSDSGFYLCAWRTGNEHEQYFGPGTRLTVT.

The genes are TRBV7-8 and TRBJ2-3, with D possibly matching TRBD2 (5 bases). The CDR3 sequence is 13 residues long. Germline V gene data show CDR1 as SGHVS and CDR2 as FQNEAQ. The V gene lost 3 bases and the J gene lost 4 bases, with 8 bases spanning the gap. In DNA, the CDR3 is TGTGCCAGCAGCTTCGGCGGGTCAGATACGCAGTATTTT. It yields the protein CASSFGGSDTQYF.

CDR3 nucleotide sequence: TGTGCCAGCAGCTCCGCTAGCTATACGCAGTATTTT. This sequence encodes CASSSASYTQYF. This chain joins TRBV7-3 and TRBJ2-3; possibly TRBD2 for D (5 bases). In germline, CDR1 is SGHTA, CDR2 FQGTGA. This CDR3 region has 12 residues. V was trimmed by 4 bases and J by 7 bases, leaving 9 bases between them.

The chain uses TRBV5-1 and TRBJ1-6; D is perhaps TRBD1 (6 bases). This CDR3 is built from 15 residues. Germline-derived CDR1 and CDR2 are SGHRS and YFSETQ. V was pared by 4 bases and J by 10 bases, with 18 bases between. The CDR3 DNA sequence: TGCGCCAGCAGCCCGGAAGCAGGGGTTCGATCACCCCTCCACTTT. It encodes CASSPEAGVRSPLHF.

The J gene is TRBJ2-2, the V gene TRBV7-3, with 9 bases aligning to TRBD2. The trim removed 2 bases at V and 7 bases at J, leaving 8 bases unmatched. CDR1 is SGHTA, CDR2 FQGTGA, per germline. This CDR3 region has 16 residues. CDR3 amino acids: CASSLAAGGLGGELFF. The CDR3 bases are TGTGCCAGCAGCTTAGCGGCGGGAGGGCTTGGCGGGGAGCTGTTTTTT.

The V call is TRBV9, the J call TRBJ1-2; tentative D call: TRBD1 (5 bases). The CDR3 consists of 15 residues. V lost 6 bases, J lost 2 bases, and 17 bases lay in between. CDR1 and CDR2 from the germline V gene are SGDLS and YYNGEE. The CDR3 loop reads CASTARASGNYGYTF. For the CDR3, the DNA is TGTGCCAGCACCGCTCGCGCCTCAGGGAACTATGGCTACACCTTC. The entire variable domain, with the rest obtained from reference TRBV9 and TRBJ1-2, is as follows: DSGVTQTPKHLITATGQRVTLRCSPRSGDLSVYWYQQSLDQGLQFLIQYYNGEERAKGNILERFSAQQFPDLHSELNLSSLELGDSALYFCASTARASGNYGYTFGSGTRLTVV.